Listed below are T cell receptor beta chains from one sample, sequenced in a study of cytomegalovirus exposure and HLA in healthy donors. Produced via immunoSEQ multiplex PCR; TCRdb's table is partial and in-frame only. Its table records fewer than 70,000 clones. Specimen: PBMCs. These receptors were collected from a woman between 18 and 30 years old in good health and CMV-seronegative. CDR3s include the opening cysteine and the closing phenylalanine or tryptophan. A D gene is named only where the DNA matches it firmly. Size tells how often a clone was seen (once, few, many) or the class of an expanded clone, and some rows leave it out.

-	TRBV27	TRBJ2-1	-	TGTGCCAGCAGTTTCAGCGAATACAATGAGCAGTTCTTC	CASSFSEYNEQFF
-	TRBV7-9	TRBJ1-4	-	TGTGCCAGCAGCTCTTTGGGGGGGGATGAAAAACTGTTTTTT	CASSSLGGDEKLFF
TRBD2	TRBV7-6	TRBJ2-5	-	TGTGCCAGCAGCTCTCGGGGCCGGACTAGCGAGATGCTTAGGACCCAGTACTTC	CASSSRGRTSEMLRTQYF
TRBD2	TRBV30	TRBJ2-7	-	TGTGCCTGGAGTCGCGGGAGCGCCTACGAGCAGTACTTC	CAWSRGSAYEQYF
TRBD2	TRBV9	TRBJ2-1	-	TGTGCCAGCAGCTATATACTAGCGGGAGTACATGAGCAGTTCTTC	CASSYILAGVHEQFF
-	TRBV25-1	TRBJ1-1	-	TGTGCCAGCAGTGAATATTGGCAGCGGGGCACTGAAGCTTTCTTT	CASSEYWQRGTEAFF
TRBD2	TRBV5-1	TRBJ2-5	-	TGCGCCAGCAGCCCTACCCCCAGACTAGCGGGGGAAGAGACCCAGTACTTC	CASSPTPRLAGEETQYF
TRBD2	TRBV25-1	TRBJ2-7	-	TGTGCCAGCAGTGAGGGGGGGGAGCAGTACTTC	CASSEGGEQYF
TRBD1	TRBV27	TRBJ1-5	-	TGTGCCAGCAGCTCTATGGCCGGGACAGGGGAGCCCCAGCATTTT	CASSSMAGTGEPQHF
-	TRBV14	TRBJ2-5	-	TGTGCCAGCAGCCTCTTCGCCCAGGGCAGGGTAGGGGAGACCCAGTACTTC	CASSLFAQGRVGETQYF
-	TRBV11-1	TRBJ2-2	-	TGTGCCAGCAGCTTAGACTATAACACCGGGGAGCTGTTTTTT	CASSLDYNTGELFF
-	TRBV6-1	TRBJ1-1	-	TGTGCCAGCAGCCTAGAGAGGGCGAACACTGAAGCTTTCTTT	CASSLERANTEAFF
TRBD1	TRBV18	TRBJ2-7	-	TGTGCCAGCTCACCGGGGACAGGGGACGAGCAGTACTTC	CASSPGTGDEQYF
-	TRBV6-5	TRBJ1-2	-	TGTGCCAGCACCCTGGGGGCAGGCCGTGGCTACACCTTC	CASTLGAGRGYTF
TRBD1	TRBV29-1	TRBJ1-2	-	TGCAGCGCCGGACAGGGAGAGGGCTACACCTTC	CSAGQGEGYTF
TRBD2	TRBV5-1	TRBJ2-3	-	TGCGCCAGCAGCTTCCAACAGCGGGGGAGGACAGATACGCAGTATTTT	CASSFQQRGRTDTQYF
TRBD1	TRBV2	TRBJ1-2	-	TGTGCCAGCAGTGTTGGACAGGGGGCGGGAGGCTACACCTTC	CASSVGQGAGGYTF
-	TRBV4-1	TRBJ2-3	-	TGCGCCAGCAGCCACGGGGGTCCTGACTTTAAAGATACGCAGTATTTT	CASSHGGPDFKDTQYF
-	TRBV6-1	TRBJ2-3	-	TGTGCCAGCAGTGGGCTGGGGCTTAGCACAGATACGCAGTATTTT	CASSGLGLSTDTQYF
TRBD1	TRBV19	TRBJ2-7	-	TGTGCCAGTAGTATCTCGGGACAGGGGTCCTACGAGCAGTACTTC	CASSISGQGSYEQYF
TRBD1	TRBV4-2	TRBJ1-5	-	TGTGCCAGCAGCCAGCAGACAGGGGTTATCGGGGCCTCGCAGCCCCAGCATTTT	CASSQQTGVIGASQPQHF
-	TRBV6-1	TRBJ1-2	-	TGTGCCAGCAGTGAATCGTACGGGACAACCGCTAACTATGGCTACACCTTC	CASSESYGTTANYGYTF
TRBD1	TRBV2	TRBJ1-2	medium-sized	TGTGCCAGCAGTGAAGAGGGACAGGGACGGTATGGCTACACCTTC	CASSEEGQGRYGYTF
-	TRBV6-5	TRBJ2-1	-	TGTGCCAGCAGTTACGCGGGGGCCAATGAGCAGTTCTTC	CASSYAGANEQFF
-	TRBV5-4	TRBJ2-5	-	TGTGCCAGCAGCTTACGGGGTCAAGAGACCCAGTACTTC	CASSLRGQETQYF
-	TRBV7-8	TRBJ1-1	-	TGTGCCAGCAGCCTGGTCCAGGATGCTTCTGAAGCTTTCTTT	CASSLVQDASEAFF
TRBD1	TRBV30	TRBJ2-7	-	TGTGCCTGGAGTGAAGGGGGCTTTTACGAGCAGTACTTC	CAWSEGGFYEQYF
-	TRBV19	TRBJ2-2	-	TGTGCCTCCAGACAGGAGTGGGACACCGGGGAGCTGTTTTTT	CASRQEWDTGELFF
-	TRBV9	TRBJ1-1	-	TGTGCCAGCAGCGTAGGGACAGCAGTGAACACTGAAGCTTTCTTT	CASSVGTAVNTEAFF
-	TRBV4-2	TRBJ2-2	-	TGTGCCAGCAGCCATCCCTTGAATCGGGCCGGGGAGCTGTTTTTT	CASSHPLNRAGELFF
TRBD1	TRBV11-3	TRBJ1-3	-	TGTGCCAGCAGCTCCGCGGGGATGGGACAGAACTCTGGAAACACCATATATTTT	CASSSAGMGQNSGNTIYF
TRBD1	TRBV4-1	TRBJ2-7	-	TGCGCCAGCAGCCAAATGACAGGGCTCTACGAGCAGTACTTC	CASSQMTGLYEQYF
-	TRBV30	TRBJ2-2	-	TGTGCCTGGCACGAGGGAACCGGGGAGCTGTTTTTT	CAWHEGTGELFF
TRBD1	TRBV11-3	TRBJ2-7	-	TGTGCCAGCAGCTTCGGGACAGGGGGCGAAGGGAGGGAGCAGTACTTC	CASSFGTGGEGREQYF
-	TRBV6-1	TRBJ2-7	-	TGTGCCAGCAGTGAGAGGGGGACGGCAGCCTACGAGCAGTACTTC	CASSERGTAAYEQYF